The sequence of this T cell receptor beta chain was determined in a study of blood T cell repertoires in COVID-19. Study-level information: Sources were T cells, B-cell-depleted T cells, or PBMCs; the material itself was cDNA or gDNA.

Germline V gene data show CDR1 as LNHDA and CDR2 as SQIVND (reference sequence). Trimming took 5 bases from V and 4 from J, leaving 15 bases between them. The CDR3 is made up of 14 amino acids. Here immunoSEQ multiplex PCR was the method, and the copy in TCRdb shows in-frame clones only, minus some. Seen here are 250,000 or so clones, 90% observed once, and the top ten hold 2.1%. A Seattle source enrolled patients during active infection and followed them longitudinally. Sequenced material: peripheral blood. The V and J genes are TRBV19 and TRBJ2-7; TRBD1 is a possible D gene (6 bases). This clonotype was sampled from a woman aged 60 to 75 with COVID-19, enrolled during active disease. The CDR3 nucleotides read TGTGCCAGTAGTCTCGACAGGTGGGCTTACGAGCAGTACTTC. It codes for CASSLDRWAYEQYF. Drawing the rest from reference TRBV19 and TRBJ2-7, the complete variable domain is DGGITQSPKYLFRKEGQNVTLSCEQNLNHDAMYWYRQDPGQGLRLIYYSQIVNDFQKGDIAEGYSVSREKKESFPLTVTSAQKNPTAFYLCASSLDRWAYEQYFGPGTRLTVT.